This T cell receptor (beta chain) was sequenced for a study of T cell responses to AZD1222 COVID-19 vaccine. Whole-study context: Second-dose intervals near 4 or 12 weeks were combined. Study-wide points: Every sample of the repertoires postdated the peak T cell response.

CDR3 length equals 18 residues. Germline V lookup: CDR1 SGHTA, CDR2 FQGNSA. Losses at the gene ends were 0 bases for V and 7 bases for J; bases not matched to a gene: 9. TCRdb keeps only in-frame clones here, not all; method: immunoSEQ multiplex PCR. The table shows 150,000 to 200,000 clones, with about 95% occurring only once. Comments on this clone: Its antigen is unknown.

The specimen was peripheral blood, collected on day 0 of AZD1222 vaccination. The clonotype comes from an adult in good health. The chain links TRBV7-2 to TRBJ2-2; 12 positions agree with TRBD2. The CDR3 DNA follows: TGTGCCAGCAGCTTAGCCGGAGGACTAGCGGGATATGGCGGGGAGCTGTTTTTT. This sequence encodes CASSLAGGLAGYGGELFF.